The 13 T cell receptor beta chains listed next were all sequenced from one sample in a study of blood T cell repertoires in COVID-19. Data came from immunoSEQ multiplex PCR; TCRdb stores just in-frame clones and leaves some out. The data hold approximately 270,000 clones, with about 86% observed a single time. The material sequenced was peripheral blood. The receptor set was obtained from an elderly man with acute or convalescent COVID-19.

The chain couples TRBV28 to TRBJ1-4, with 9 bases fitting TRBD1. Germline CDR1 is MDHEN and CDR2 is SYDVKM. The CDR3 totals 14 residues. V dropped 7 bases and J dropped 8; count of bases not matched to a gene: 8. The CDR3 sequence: CASTSGTGYEKLFF. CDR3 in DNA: TGTGCCAGCACCTCCGGGACAGGGTACGAAAAACTGTTTTTT.

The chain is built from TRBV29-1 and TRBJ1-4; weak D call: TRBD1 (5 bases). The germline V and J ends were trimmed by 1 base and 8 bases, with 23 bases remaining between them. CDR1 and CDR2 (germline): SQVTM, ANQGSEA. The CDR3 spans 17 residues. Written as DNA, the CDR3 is TGCAGCGTTGAAGGGGAGGGACTCGGGGGTTTAGGCGAAAAACTGTTTTTT. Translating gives CSVEGEGLGGLGEKLFF.

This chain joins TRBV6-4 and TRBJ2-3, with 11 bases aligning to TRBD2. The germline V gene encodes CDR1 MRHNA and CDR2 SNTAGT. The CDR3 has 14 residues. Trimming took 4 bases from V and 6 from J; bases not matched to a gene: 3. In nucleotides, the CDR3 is TGTGCCAGCAGTGTTAGCGGGGGGGCGGATACGCAGTATTTT. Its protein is CASSVSGGADTQYF.

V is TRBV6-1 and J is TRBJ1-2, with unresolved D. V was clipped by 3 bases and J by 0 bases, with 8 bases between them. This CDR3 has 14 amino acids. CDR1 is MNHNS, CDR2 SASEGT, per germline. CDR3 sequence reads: CASSEGRANYGYTF. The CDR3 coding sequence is TGTGCCAGCAGTGAGGGCAGAGCTAACTATGGCTACACCTTC.

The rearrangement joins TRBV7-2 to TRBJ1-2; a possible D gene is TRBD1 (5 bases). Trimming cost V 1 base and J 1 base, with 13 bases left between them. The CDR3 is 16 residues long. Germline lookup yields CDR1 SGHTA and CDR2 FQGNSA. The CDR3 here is CASSLVLTVLNYGYTF. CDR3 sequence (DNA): TGTGCCAGCAGCTTAGTACTGACAGTCCTTAACTATGGCTACACCTTC.

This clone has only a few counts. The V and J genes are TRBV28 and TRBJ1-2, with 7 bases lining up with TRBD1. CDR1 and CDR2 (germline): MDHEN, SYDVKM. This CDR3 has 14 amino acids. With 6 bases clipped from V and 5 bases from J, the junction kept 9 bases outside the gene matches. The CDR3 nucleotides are TGTGCCAGCAGAGAGACAGGGCTTTCGTATGGCTACACCTTC. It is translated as CASRETGLSYGYTF.

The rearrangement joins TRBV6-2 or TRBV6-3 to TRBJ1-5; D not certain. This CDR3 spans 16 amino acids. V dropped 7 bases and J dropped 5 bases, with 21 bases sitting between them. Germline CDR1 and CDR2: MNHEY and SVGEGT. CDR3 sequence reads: CASTPGRTLGDQPQHF. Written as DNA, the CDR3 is TGTGCCAGCACCCCTGGTCGGACTCTGGGCGATCAGCCCCAGCATTTT.

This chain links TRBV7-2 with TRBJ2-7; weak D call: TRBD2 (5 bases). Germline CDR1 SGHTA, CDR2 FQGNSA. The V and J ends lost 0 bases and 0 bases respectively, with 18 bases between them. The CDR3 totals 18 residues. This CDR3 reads CASSLAEGFGVVSYEQYF. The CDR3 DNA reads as TGTGCCAGCAGCTTAGCCGAGGGTTTTGGCGTGGTCTCCTACGAGCAGTACTTC.

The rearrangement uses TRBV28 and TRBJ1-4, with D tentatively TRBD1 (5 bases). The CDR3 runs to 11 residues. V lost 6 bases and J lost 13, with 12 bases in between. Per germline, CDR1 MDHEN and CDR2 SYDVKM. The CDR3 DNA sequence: TGTGCCAGCAGGTTTACAGGCCCACTGTTTTTT. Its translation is CASRFTGPLFF.

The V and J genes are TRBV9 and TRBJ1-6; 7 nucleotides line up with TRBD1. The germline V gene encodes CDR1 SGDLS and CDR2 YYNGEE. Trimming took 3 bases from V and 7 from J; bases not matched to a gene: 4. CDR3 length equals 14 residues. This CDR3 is CASSARQGNSPLHF. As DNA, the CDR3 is TGTGCCAGCAGCGCCCGACAGGGAAATTCACCCCTCCACTTT.

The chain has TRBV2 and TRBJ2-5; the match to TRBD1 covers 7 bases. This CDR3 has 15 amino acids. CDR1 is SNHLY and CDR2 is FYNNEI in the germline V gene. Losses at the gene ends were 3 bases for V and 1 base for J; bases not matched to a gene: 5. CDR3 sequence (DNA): TGTGCCAGCAGTGAGCAATCAGGGGGCCAAGAGACCCAGTACTTC. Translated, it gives CASSEQSGGQETQYF.

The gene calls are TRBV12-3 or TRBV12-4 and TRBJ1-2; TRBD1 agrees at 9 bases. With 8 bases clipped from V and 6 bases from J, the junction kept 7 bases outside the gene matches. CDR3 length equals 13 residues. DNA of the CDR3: TGTGCCAGCGAGGGACAGGGAGAACATGGCTACACCTTC. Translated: CASEGQGEHGYTF.

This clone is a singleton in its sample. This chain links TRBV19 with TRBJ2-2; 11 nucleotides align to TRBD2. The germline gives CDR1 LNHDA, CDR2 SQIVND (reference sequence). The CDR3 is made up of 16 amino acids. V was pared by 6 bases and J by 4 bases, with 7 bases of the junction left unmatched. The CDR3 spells CASSLSGRAVTGELFF. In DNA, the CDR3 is TGTGCCAGTAGCCTTAGCGGGAGGGCGGTCACCGGGGAGCTGTTTTTT.